The 7 T cell receptor beta chains reported below all come from one sample, sequenced in a study of blood T cell repertoires in COVID-19. Here immunoSEQ multiplex PCR was the method, and the copy in TCRdb shows in-frame clones only, minus some. The sample records tens of thousands of clones, around four fifths being singletons. Source material: peripheral blood. All receptors derive from a man older than 75 with active or convalescent COVID-19.

This chain uses TRBV30 with TRBJ1-6; D might be TRBD1 (5 bases). The CDR3 contains 15 residues. The germline gives CDR1 GTSNPN, CDR2 SVGIG (reference sequence). V was trimmed by 1 base and J by 1 base, leaving 8 bases between them. This CDR3 is CAWSDQGSYNSPLHF. The CDR3 nucleotides are TGTGCCTGGAGTGATCAGGGTTCCTATAATTCACCCCTCCACTTT.

The chain combines TRBV6-1 with TRBJ2-7; unclear D gene. The germline gives CDR1 MNHNS, CDR2 SASEGT. V gave up 3 bases and J gave up 4 bases, with 13 bases separating them. The length of the CDR3 is 14 residues. The CDR3 nucleotides read TGTGCCAGCAGTGACAATTTGGTGGCTTACGAGCAGTACTTC. Translating gives CASSDNLVAYEQYF.

The chain is built from TRBV5-1 and TRBJ2-2; 9 bases align to TRBD1. Germline V gene lookup returns CDR1 SGHRS and CDR2 YFSETQ. The CDR3 is made up of 18 amino acids. J lost 4 bases, V lost 0 bases, and 10 bases had no gene match. The CDR3 coding sequence is TGCGCCAGCAGCTTGGGAATAGGGACAGGGAAGGCCACCGGGGAGCTGTTTTTT. It translates to CASSLGIGTGKATGELFF.

V usage is TRBV25-1 and J usage is TRBJ1-4; D call uncertain. Trimming left V 4 bases short and J 6 bases short, with 18 bases between. The germline gives CDR1 MGHDK, CDR2 SYGVNS. The CDR3 consists of 16 residues. The CDR3 here is CASSGMFASGDEKLFF. In DNA form, the CDR3 reads TGTGCCAGCAGTGGGATGTTTGCCTCGGGAGATGAAAAACTGTTTTTT.

This clone came up a few times. This chain uses TRBV2 with TRBJ1-2; 7 nucleotides match TRBD1. V gave up 3 bases and J gave up 8 bases; unmatched junction bases: 12. The CDR3 extends over 15 amino acids. The germline V gene encodes CDR1 SNHLY and CDR2 FYNNEI. CDR3 nucleotide sequence: TGTGCCAGCAGTGAGGCGGGGAAGGACAGGAGGGGCTACACCTTC. This gives the protein CASSEAGKDRRGYTF.

The chain employs TRBV10-3 and TRBJ2-3; 16 nucleotides match TRBD2. This CDR3 is built from 19 residues. From germline, CDR1 is ENHRY and CDR2 SYGVKD. The J segment lost 6 bases and the V segment lost 3 bases, leaving 12 bases of the junction unmatched. The CDR3 DNA reads TGTGCCATCAGTGATAGACAGGGACTAGCGGGAGGGCCCGGTGATACGCAGTATTTT. Protein sequence: CAISDRQGLAGGPGDTQYF.

The DNA for the CDR3 is TGCGCCAGCAGCCCTGGGACAGGGAGTTCAAGCAATCAGCCCCAGCATTTT. Encoded protein: CASSPGTGSSSNQPQHF. The chain couples TRBV5-1 to TRBJ1-5; 9 bases align to TRBD1. The ends lost 4 bases at V and 1 base at J; junction bases unmatched: 9. This CDR3 region has 17 residues. Germline loops: CDR1 SGHRS, CDR2 YFSETQ.